Below, 11 T cell receptor beta chains from the same sample are listed, as sequenced in a study of response to subunit inactivated influenza vaccine. TCRdb re-derived calls from the RT-PCR reads in MiXCR, one entry per CDR3 protein. The data contain hundreds of thousands of distinct CDR3 sequences, roughly 12% of them singletons. This specimen consisted of PBMCs from blood, obtained on the day of vaccination. All receptors come from a middle-aged man who received an inactivated influenza vaccine.

The sample holds a few counts of this clonotype. The chain couples TRBV7-2 to TRBJ2-7; D unclear. The germline V gene has CDR1 SGHTA and CDR2 FQGNSA. The CDR3 has 14 residues. Trimming shortened V by 1 base and J by 3 bases, and 10 bases separated the two germline ends. The CDR3 spells CASSLVSQFYEQYF. CDR3 sequence (DNA): TGTGCCAGCAGCTTAGTTTCGCAGTTCTACGAGCAGTACTTC.

This clonotype has a handful of counts. The chain joins TRBV24-1 to TRBJ2-3; 11 nucleotides agree with TRBD2. Germline trimming cut 5 bases from V and 0 bases from J; bases unmatched to any gene: 3. Per germline, CDR1 KGHDR and CDR2 SFDVKD. There are 16 residues in the CDR3. The CDR3 protein is CATSATSGKSTDTQYF. The CDR3 DNA reads as TGTGCCACCAGTGCGACTAGCGGGAAAAGCACAGATACGCAGTATTTT.

This clonotype was seen ten or more times. The chain has TRBV5-6 and TRBJ1-1; D is ambiguous. The V gene lost 2 bases and the J gene lost 5 bases, with 7 bases spanning the gap. The germline V gene encodes CDR1 SGHDT and CDR2 YYEEEE. The CDR3 runs to 12 residues. CDR3 sequence (DNA): TGTGCCAGCAGCTTTGGAGCGACTGAAGCTTTCTTT. Protein: CASSFGATEAFF.

This clonotype was counted a few times. The CDR3 nucleotides read TGCAGCGTTTCGGGGCCCTCCTACGAGCAGTACTTC. It is translated as CSVSGPSYEQYF. The chain joins TRBV29-1 to TRBJ2-7; D possibly uses TRBD1 or TRBD2 (5 bases each). This CDR3 is built from 12 residues. Germline loops: CDR1 SQVTM, CDR2 ANQGSEA. V shed 5 bases and J shed 0 bases, with 8 bases lying between them.

This clonotype was recorded a few times. V gene TRBV5-1 combines with J gene TRBJ1-6; D gene unclear. The germline V gene encodes CDR1 SGHRS and CDR2 YFSETQ. The CDR3 spans 15 residues. V gave up 0 bases and J gave up 5 bases, with 9 bases separating them. The CDR3 DNA follows: TGCGCCAGCAGCTTGGGAGCGACGGATAATTCACCCCTCCACTTT. It specifies CASSLGATDNSPLHF.

Many counts were recorded for this clonotype. This sequence joins TRBV5-1 and TRBJ2-7; the D gene is possibly TRBD2 (6 bases). The CDR3 extends over 16 amino acids. Trimming took 1 base from V and 0 from J, leaving 14 bases between them. Germline CDR1 SGHRS, CDR2 YFSETQ. The CDR3 DNA follows: TGCGCCAGCAGCTTGCCGGTGGGCGGGAACTCCTACGAGCAGTACTTC. Protein product: CASSLPVGGNSYEQYF.

This clonotype was seen only a few times. The chain carries TRBV6-6 and TRBJ1-2, with D tentatively TRBD1 (5 bases). Germline values: CDR1 MNHNY, CDR2 SVGAGI (reference sequence). The CDR3 is 12 amino acids. Trimming pared 4 bases from V and 7 bases from J, leaving 10 bases between. CDR3 region: CASSSQGGGYTF. The CDR3, as DNA: TGTGCCAGCAGTTCCCAGGGTGGTGGCTACACCTTC.

This clonotype was detected many times. The CDR3 region is CASSRDTLNTEAFF. The CDR3 nucleotides read TGTGCCAGCAGCCGCGACACCCTGAACACTGAAGCTTTCTTT. V gene TRBV2 combines with J gene TRBJ1-1; no firm D call. The CDR3 is 14 amino acids. Germline loops: CDR1 SNHLY, CDR2 FYNNEI. The ends were cut back, 6 bases at V and 0 bases at J, with 11 bases in the middle.

The sample holds a few counts of this clonotype. The chain uses TRBV12-3 or TRBV12-4 and TRBJ2-6; D gene unclear. The CDR3 sequence is 15 residues long. The ends were cut back, 2 bases at V and 4 bases at J, with 9 bases in the middle. The CDR3 nucleotides are TGTGCCAGCAGTTTATCAGGCCAGGGGGCCAACGTCCTGACTTTC. It encodes CASSLSGQGANVLTF.

The V call is TRBV11-2, the J call TRBJ2-1; no clear D gene. The CDR3 extends over 12 amino acids. V shed 4 bases and J shed 5 bases, with 6 bases lying between them. The germline V gene encodes CDR1 SGHAT and CDR2 FQNNGV. In DNA form, the CDR3 reads TGTGCCAGCAGCTCTATAGACAATGAGCAGTTCTTC. Its translation: CASSSIDNEQFF.

The chain links TRBV7-2 to TRBJ2-2, with 7 bases lining up with TRBD1. The V gene's germline CDR1 is SGHTA and CDR2 FQGNSA. This CDR3 is built from 15 residues. Unmatched junction bases numbered 9, after V lost 10 bases and J lost 1 base. This chain's CDR3 is CANSRDRVNTGELFF. CDR3 nucleotides: TGTGCCAACAGTCGAGACAGGGTGAACACCGGGGAGCTGTTTTTT. Full variable domain (rest looked up from reference TRBV7-2 and TRBJ2-2): GAGVSQSPSNKVTEKGKDVELRCDPISGHTALYWYRQSLGQGLEFLIYFQGNSAPDKSGLPSDRFSAERTGGSVSTLTIQRTQQEDSAVYLCANSRDRVNTGELFFGEGSRLTVL.